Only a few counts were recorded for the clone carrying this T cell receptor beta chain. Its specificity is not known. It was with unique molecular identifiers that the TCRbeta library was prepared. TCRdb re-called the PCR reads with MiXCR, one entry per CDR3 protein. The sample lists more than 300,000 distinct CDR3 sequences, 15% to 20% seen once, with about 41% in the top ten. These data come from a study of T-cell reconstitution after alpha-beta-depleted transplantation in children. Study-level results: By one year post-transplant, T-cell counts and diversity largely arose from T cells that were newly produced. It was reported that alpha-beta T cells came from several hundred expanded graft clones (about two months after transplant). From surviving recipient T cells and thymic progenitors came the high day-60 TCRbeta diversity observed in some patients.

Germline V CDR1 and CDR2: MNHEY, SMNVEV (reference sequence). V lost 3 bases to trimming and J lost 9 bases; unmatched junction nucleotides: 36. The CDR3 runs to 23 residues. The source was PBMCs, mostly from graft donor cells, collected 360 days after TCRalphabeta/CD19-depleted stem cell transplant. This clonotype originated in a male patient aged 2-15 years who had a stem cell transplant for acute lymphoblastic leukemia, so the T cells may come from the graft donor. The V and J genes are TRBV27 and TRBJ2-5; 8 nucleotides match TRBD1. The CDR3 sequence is CASSFRDGQGNLFSGGPTGAQYF. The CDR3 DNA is TGTGCCAGCAGTTTCCGCGATGGACAGGGAAACCTTTTTTCCGGGGGACCCACCGGGGCCCAGTACTTC.